Listed here are 6 T cell receptor beta chains from one sample, sequenced in a study of CD8 T cells in ankylosing spondylitis. Regarding the study as a whole: Blood of patients with ankylosing spondylitis appeared to be characterized by a TCR beta motif of eight highly homologous variants.

These receptors are not linked to any known antigen. TCRdb used MiXCR to reprocess the 5' RACE reads, holding one entry per CDR3 protein. Among approximately 300,000 distinct CDR3 sequences listed, around 8% were seen once. Sequenced material: blood, either unsorted or a sorted T cell fraction (not recorded which). The source of these receptors is a male donor with ankylosing spondylitis.

The chain links TRBV29-1 to TRBJ2-3, with a weak D call TRBD1 (7 bases). V was clipped by 0 bases and J by 4 bases, with 11 bases between them. Germline V gives CDR1 SQVTM, CDR2 ANQGSEA. The CDR3 has 14 residues. The DNA of the CDR3 is TGCAGCGTTGAAGACAGGGGGGTGGCAGATACGCAGTATTTT. Its protein is CSVEDRGVADTQYF.

The rearrangement joins TRBV25-1 to TRBJ2-1, with 8 bases aligning to TRBD2. Germline lookup yields CDR1 MGHDK and CDR2 SYGVNS. The CDR3 sequence is 18 residues long. V shed 3 bases, J shed 7 bases, and the junction held 17 bases outside the gene matches. This CDR3 reads CASSEGREGWRGINEQFF. The CDR3 nucleotides read TGTGCCAGCAGTGAGGGTCGGGAGGGGTGGAGGGGTATTAATGAGCAGTTCTTC.

This clonotype showed up just a few times. This chain links TRBV7-9 with TRBJ2-1; D gene ambiguous. Germline V lookup: CDR1 SEHNR, CDR2 FQNEAQ (reference sequence). The length of the CDR3 is 13 residues. V shed 1 base and J shed 10 bases, with 11 bases lying between them. CDR3 nucleotides: TGTGCCAGCAGCTTAGATGGTGGGATGGAGCAGTTCTTC. Its protein product is CASSLDGGMEQFF.

In this sample, this clonotype turned up many times. The chain carries TRBV4-2 and TRBJ2-1; D remains unclear. V was cut by 1 base and J by 8 bases, with 9 bases left in between. Looked up from germline, CDR1 is LGHNA and CDR2 is YNFKEQ. The CDR3 runs to 13 residues. The CDR3 reads CASSQGLGDEQFF. Here the CDR3 DNA reads TGTGCCAGCAGCCAAGGACTTGGTGATGAGCAGTTCTTC.

On this clonotype itself: At one boundary the junction diverges from the germline segment, which might be a read error. This chain connects TRBV9 to TRBJ2-5, with TRBD1 as a possible D gene (6 bases). The CDR3 covers 14 residues. Germline CDR1 is SGDLS and CDR2 is YYNGEE. The DNA of the CDR3 is TGTGCCAGCAGGGTAGGGGGACCAGTGGAGACCCAGTACTTC. Translation: CASRVGGPVETQYF. The whole variable domain, filled in from reference TRBV9 and TRBJ2-5, reads DSGVTQTPKHLITATGQRVTLRCSPRSGDLSVYWYQQSLDQGLQFLIQYYNGEERAKGNILERFSAQQFPDLHSELNLSSLELGDSALYFCASRVGGPVETQYFGPGTRLLVL.

This clonotype was seen at least ten times. J is TRBJ2-3 and V is TRBV28; 9 bases line up with TRBD1. V lost 5 bases to trimming and J lost 3 bases; unmatched junction nucleotides: 6. The CDR3 has 15 amino acids. From germline, CDR1 is MDHEN and CDR2 SYDVKM. The CDR3 region is CASSTRQGGTDTQYF. The CDR3 DNA reads TGTGCCAGCAGTACTCGACAGGGGGGAACAGATACGCAGTATTTT.